What follows are 14 T cell receptor beta chains derived from one specimen sequenced in a study of blood T cell repertoires in COVID-19. Assay used: immunoSEQ multiplex PCR; TCRdb lists only in-frame clones, some missing. The sample includes some 31,000 clones, roughly 91% of them seen just once. Sequenced: peripheral blood. Receptor source: a man aged 70-80 years with active COVID-19.

The CDR3: CASSPATYEQYF. CDR3 DNA: TGTGCCAGCAGCCCAGCGACTTACGAGCAGTACTTC. This chain links TRBV7-2 with TRBJ2-7; D is unclear. CDR1 and CDR2 from the germline V gene are SGHTA and FQGNSA. CDR3 length equals 12 residues. Trimming took off 5 bases at V and 4 bases at J, with 9 bases between the two ends.

The J gene is TRBJ2-1, the V gene TRBV6-4; the match to TRBD2 covers 10 bases. V gave up 5 bases and J gave up 5 bases; unmatched junction bases: 9. Per germline, CDR1 MRHNA and CDR2 SNTAGT. CDR3 length: 16 residues. The CDR3: CASSPLAGERNNEQFF. CDR3 in DNA: TGTGCCAGCAGTCCCCTAGCGGGAGAGCGGAACAATGAGCAGTTCTTC.

The V gene is TRBV5-1, the J gene TRBJ2-7; 9 bases are a match to TRBD1. There are 15 residues in the CDR3. Germline V gene data show CDR1 as SGHRS and CDR2 as YFSETQ. Trimming at V came to 2 bases and at J to 7 bases, leaving 10 bases not matched to a gene. In nucleotides, the CDR3 is TGCGCCAGCAGCTTCCGGGACAGGGTATCTGGAGAGCAGTACTTC. This encodes CASSFRDRVSGEQYF.

The gene calls are TRBV30 and TRBJ2-7, with 9 positions matching TRBD1. In germline, CDR1 is GTSNPN, CDR2 SVGIG (reference sequence). Trimming at V came to 4 bases and at J to 5 bases, leaving 12 bases not matched to a gene. This CDR3 is 15 amino acids long. CDR3 in DNA: TGTGCCTGGAAGATCCGGGACAGGGATTCCAACGAGCAGTACTTC. Residues: CAWKIRDRDSNEQYF.

This clone came up a few times. This chain connects TRBV30 to TRBJ1-1; unclear D gene. The germline V gene has CDR1 GTSNPN and CDR2 SVGIG (reference sequence). With 5 bases removed from V and 3 bases from J, the gap between germline ends came to 13 bases. This CDR3 comprises 13 residues. This chain's CDR3 is CAWSPRRDTEAFF. CDR3 in DNA: TGTGCCTGGTCCCCTAGGCGGGACACTGAAGCTTTCTTT.

The gene calls are TRBV18 and TRBJ1-1; the match to TRBD1 covers 8 bases. V dropped 6 bases and J dropped 3; count of bases not matched to a gene: 6. CDR1 is KGHSH and CDR2 is LQKENI in the germline V gene. The CDR3 loop spans 14 amino acids. The CDR3 spells CASSRQGADTEAFF. The CDR3 DNA follows: TGTGCCAGCTCCCGGCAGGGGGCGGACACTGAAGCTTTCTTT.

V is TRBV7-8 and J is TRBJ1-2; 7 bases align to TRBD1. The CDR3 has 13 residues. Germline V gene lookup returns CDR1 SGHVS and CDR2 FQNEAQ. Unmatched junction bases numbered 4, after V lost 4 bases and J lost 5 bases. DNA for the CDR3: TGTGCCAGCAGCTCAGACAGGGCTTATGGCTACACCTTC. Its protein product is CASSSDRAYGYTF.

The rearrangement links TRBV6-5 to TRBJ1-4, with D perhaps TRBD1 (5 bases). Trimming stripped 6 bases from V and 7 bases from J, with 18 bases between. Germline V lookup: CDR1 MNHEY, CDR2 SVGAGI. The CDR3 consists of 15 residues. CDR3 coding DNA: TGTGCCAGCAGCTACGGCGGGCAGGGAGGTGAAAAACTGTTTTTT. It is translated as CASSYGGQGGEKLFF.

The V gene is TRBV5-6, the J gene TRBJ1-5; the D gene is possibly TRBD1 (5 bases). With 1 base removed from V and 6 bases from J, the gap between germline ends came to 17 bases. Germline V gene data show CDR1 as SGHDT and CDR2 as YYEEEE. The CDR3 has 16 residues. The CDR3, as DNA: TGTGCCAGCAGCTTGAAAACGCAGGGTGGTGGTCAGCCCCAGCATTTT. Its translation is CASSLKTQGGGQPQHF.

This sequence joins TRBV11-2 and TRBJ1-4; D is possibly TRBD1 (6 bases). V lost 1 base, J lost 7 bases, and 13 bases lay in between. The germline V gene encodes CDR1 SGHAT and CDR2 FQNNGV. CDR3 length: 15 amino acids. The CDR3 loop is CASSLVGARVEKLFF. DNA for the CDR3: TGTGCCAGCAGCTTAGTGGGGGCGCGGGTTGAAAAACTGTTTTTT.

The DNA of the CDR3 is TGTGCCAGTAGTGGGCCTAGCGCCCACAATGAGCAGTTCTTC. Translation gives CASSGPSAHNEQFF. The chain links TRBV19 to TRBJ2-1; weak D call: TRBD2 (6 bases). Between the trimmed V and J ends, which lost 5 bases and 5 bases, there was a span of 13 bases. CDR1 and CDR2 from the germline V gene are LNHDA and SQIVND (reference sequence). The CDR3 extends over 14 amino acids.

This chain links TRBV6-5 with TRBJ2-5, with TRBD2 matching over 8 bases. The CDR3 runs 14 residues. V lost 6 bases and J lost 5; bases outside the gene matches: 8. Germline values: CDR1 MNHEY, CDR2 SVGAGI. The CDR3 here is CASRLAVGEETQYF. DNA for the CDR3: TGTGCCAGCAGACTAGCGGTGGGGGAGGAGACCCAGTACTTC.

This clone has a single count. The chain joins TRBV3-1 (or the pseudogene TRBV3-2) to TRBJ1-3; no firm D call. This CDR3 is 13 amino acids long. Germline V gives CDR1 LGHDT, CDR2 YNNKEL (reference sequence). V lost 3 bases, J lost 7 bases, and 10 bases lay in between. CDR3 residues: CASSHSPENTIYF. The CDR3 nucleotides read TGTGCCAGCAGCCACTCTCCCGAGAACACCATATATTTT.

The V and J genes are TRBV3-1 (or the pseudogene TRBV3-2) and TRBJ2-5, with TRBD2 matching 14 bases. This CDR3 is 14 amino acids long. After removal of 7 bases from V and 4 bases from J, the junction contained 2 bases not matched to a gene. Germline assignment: CDR1 LGHDT and CDR2 YNNKEL (reference sequence). CDR3 coding DNA: TGTGCCAGCACGGGACTAGCGGGAGCAGAGACCCAGTACTTC. Amino acids: CASTGLAGAETQYF.